The 14 T cell receptor beta chains below come from one sample, sequenced in a study of shared T cell receptors in the human thymus. Clones were read by immunoSEQ multiplex PCR, and TCRdb kept only the in-frame ones, dropping some. The sample consists of 450,000 to 650,000 clones, more than 75% of them appearing once. The same specimen was also included in a second study, on human thymus T cells.

Sequencing was carried out using thymocytes. The source of these receptors is a boy in the first two years of life with a congenital heart defect.

J is TRBJ2-5 and V is TRBV7-2; 9 bases fit TRBD2. V gave up 1 base and J gave up 5 bases; unmatched junction bases: 5. Per the germline V gene, CDR1 is SGHTA and CDR2 is FQGNSA. The CDR3 consists of 15 residues. Here the CDR3 DNA reads TGTGCCAGCAGCTTAGGGGGACTAGCTGCGGAGACCCAGTACTTC. Translated: CASSLGGLAAETQYF.

This chain connects TRBV6-5 to TRBJ2-7; 8 positions agree with TRBD1. The CDR3 spans 16 residues. Germline V gives CDR1 MNHEY, CDR2 SVGAGI. V lost 0 bases to trimming and J lost 5 bases; unmatched junction nucleotides: 9. CDR3 sequence: CASSYSRTGLMDEQYF. DNA for the CDR3: TGTGCCAGCAGTTACTCGCGGACAGGGTTAATGGACGAGCAGTACTTC.

This clone was recorded once. The chain has TRBV5-1 and TRBJ2-3, with D perhaps matching TRBD2 (5 bases). The CDR3 totals 16 residues. Per the germline V gene, CDR1 is SGHRS and CDR2 is YFSETQ. The germline V and J ends were trimmed by 0 bases and 1 base, with 12 bases remaining between them. CDR3 bases: TGCGCCAGCAGCTTGGGGGCGGGTCGGGGCACAGATACGCAGTATTTT. As protein: CASSLGAGRGTDTQYF.

The gene calls are TRBV7-3 and TRBJ1-4, with D maybe TRBD1 (5 bases). Germline assignment: CDR1 SGHTA and CDR2 FQGTGA. The CDR3 spans 16 residues. The V and J ends lost 5 bases and 5 bases respectively, with 18 bases between them. The CDR3 reads CASSLSRAGRNEKLFF. Here the CDR3 DNA reads TGTGCCAGCAGCCTTTCACGGGCAGGGAGGAATGAAAAACTGTTTTTT. Full variable domain (rest looked up from reference TRBV7-3 and TRBJ1-4): GAGVSQTPSNKVTEKGKYVELRCDPISGHTALYWYRQSLGQGPEFLIYFQGTGAADDSGLPNDRFFAVRPEGSVSTLKIQRTERGDSAVYLCASSLSRAGRNEKLFFGSGTQLSVL.

V and J are TRBV7-2 and TRBJ2-7, with 8 positions matching TRBD2. The CDR3 runs to 15 residues. Germline V lookup: CDR1 SGHTA, CDR2 FQGNSA. V dropped 3 bases and J dropped 0; count of bases not matched to a gene: 4. The CDR3 reads CASSFLAGPSYEQYF. DNA for the CDR3: TGTGCCAGCAGCTTCCTAGCGGGTCCCTCCTACGAGCAGTACTTC. The full variable domain, in which reference TRBV7-2 and TRBJ2-7 provide the parts outside the CDR3, is GAGVSQSPSNKVTEKGKDVELRCDPISGHTALYWYRQSLGQGLEFLIYFQGNSAPDKSGLPSDRFSAERTGGSVSTLTIQRTQQEDSAVYLCASSFLAGPSYEQYFGPGTRLTVT.

V is TRBV15 and J is TRBJ1-2; TRBD1 matches 7 bases. J gave up 3 bases and V 0 bases, and 7 bases lay outside the gene matches. CDR1 is LNHNV, CDR2 YYDKDF, per germline (reference sequence). The CDR3 totals 16 residues. For the CDR3, the DNA is TGTGCCACCAGCAGAGATTTGGGACAGATAGACTATGGCTACACCTTC. Residues: CATSRDLGQIDYGYTF.

This clone was counted once. The chain has TRBV2 and TRBJ2-7; 8 bases map to TRBD2. The V segment lost 7 bases and the J segment 3 bases; nucleotides outside the gene matches: 11. The CDR3 has 15 residues. Germline CDR1 is SNHLY and CDR2 is FYNNEI. CDR3 in amino acids: CASTMLAGLNYEQYF. The CDR3 DNA sequence: TGTGCCAGCACCATGTTAGCGGGACTGAACTACGAGCAGTACTTC. The variable domain in full, with the rest retrieved from reference TRBV2 and TRBJ2-7, is EPEVTQTPSHQVTQMGQEVILRCVPISNHLYFYWYRQILGQKVEFLVSFYNNEISEKSEIFDDQFSVERPDGSNFTLKIRSTKLEDSAMYFCASTMLAGLNYEQYFGPGTRLTVT.

The V gene is TRBV27, the J gene TRBJ1-1; TRBD1 might be the D (5 bases). Germline loops: CDR1 MNHEY, CDR2 SMNVEV (reference sequence). CDR3 length equals 12 residues. Trimming shortened V by 6 bases and J by 8 bases, and 13 bases separated the two germline ends. As DNA, the CDR3 is TGTGCCAGCAGACGTCTCGGGGGGGAAGCTTTCTTT. Its translation: CASRRLGGEAFF.

In its sample, this clone was seen a few times. The V gene is TRBV6-1, the J gene TRBJ2-5; D is possibly TRBD1 (6 bases). This CDR3 is 15 amino acids long. With 7 bases removed from V and 2 bases from J, the gap between germline ends came to 17 bases. The V gene's germline CDR1 is MNHNS and CDR2 SASEGT. In nucleotides, the CDR3 is TGTGCCAGCATCATGGGTGACAGGCGACAAGAGACCCAGTACTTC. Translated: CASIMGDRRQETQYF.

The rearrangement uses TRBV4-1 and TRBJ2-2; weak D call: TRBD2 (6 bases). Trimming stripped 0 bases from V and 8 bases from J, with 7 bases between. The CDR3 loop spans 13 amino acids. Germline-derived CDR1 and CDR2 are MGHRA and YSYEKL. The CDR3 nucleotides are TGCGCCAGCAGCCAAGATGCGGGAGGGGAGCTGTTTTTT. It specifies CASSQDAGGELFF.

This sequence joins TRBV5-5 and TRBJ2-7; weak D call: TRBD1 (5 bases). Looked up from germline, CDR1 is SGHKS and CDR2 is YYEKEE (reference sequence). The CDR3 sequence is 10 residues long. The chain's CDR3 is CVQGNHEQYF. The CDR3 DNA reads as TGTGTGCAGGGCAATCACGAGCAGTACTTC.

V usage is TRBV28 and J usage is TRBJ2-7; D not resolved. V was clipped by 2 bases and J by 5 bases, with 7 bases between them. The CDR3 has 12 amino acids. Germline V lookup: CDR1 MDHEN, CDR2 SYDVKM. The CDR3 sequence: CASSLEEHEQYF. The CDR3 bases are TGTGCCAGCAGTTTAGAGGAACACGAGCAGTACTTC.

This chain uses TRBV27 with TRBJ1-1; D perhaps matches TRBD1 (5 bases). V was clipped by 5 bases and J by 1 base, with 11 bases between them. Looked up from germline, CDR1 is MNHEY and CDR2 is SMNVEV (reference sequence). The length of the CDR3 is 14 residues. The CDR3: CASSRQPGNTEAFF. The CDR3 nucleotides are TGTGCCAGCAGTCGACAGCCTGGGAACACTGAAGCTTTCTTT.

This clone turned up a few times. The V call is TRBV27, the J call TRBJ2-2; TRBD2 agrees at 16 bases. The CDR3 is 20 amino acids. V gave up 0 bases and J gave up 6 bases; unmatched junction bases: 10. CDR1 is MNHEY, CDR2 SMNVEV, per germline (reference sequence). The CDR3 DNA reads TGTGCCAGCAGTTTATCCCCCTCCGTGGGACTAGCGGGAGGGGCCGGGGAGCTGTTTTTT. Translating gives CASSLSPSVGLAGGAGELFF.